A selection of T cell receptor beta chains follows, all from one sample in a study of cytomegalovirus exposure and HLA in healthy donors. Data came from immunoSEQ multiplex PCR; TCRdb stores just in-frame clones and leaves some out. The repertoire holds some 120,000 clones, with roughly 79% as singletons. The sample taken for sequencing was PBMCs. The receptors shown here come from a woman in her late teens or twenties in good health and CMV-seronegative. The CDR3 runs from the conserved cysteine through the conserved F or W. D genes are given only for firm matches. Clone size appears in some rows only: once, few, many, or a class for an expanded clone.

clone_size	v_call	j_call	d_call	cdr3_nt	cdr3_aa
.	TRBV7-2	TRBJ1-4	.	TGTGCCAGCAGCTATAGACAGGATGAAAAACTGTTTTTT	CASSYRQDEKLFF
.	TRBV6-1	TRBJ2-7	TRBD1	TGTGCCAGCAGTGAACACCGGGACAGGGGCTACGAGCAGTACTTC	CASSEHRDRGYEQYF
.	TRBV6-1	TRBJ1-4	.	TGTGCCAGCAGCGGGGAACCACTTGAAAAACTGTTTTTT	CASSGEPLEKLFF
once	TRBV11-3	TRBJ2-3	TRBD2	TGTGCCAGCAGCTCCCAGCGGGGGGGTCAAGATACGCAGTATTTT	CASSSQRGGQDTQYF
.	TRBV10-3	TRBJ1-5	TRBD1	TGTGCCATCAGTGAGGGCGGACAGGGAATTCAGCCCCAGCATTTT	CAISEGGQGIQPQHF
.	TRBV7-7	TRBJ2-2	.	TGTGCTAGCAGCTCAACCGGGTCCTACACCGGGGAGCTGTTTTTT	CASSSTGSYTGELFF
.	TRBV28	TRBJ2-2	TRBD2	TGTGCCAGCAGTTTAGCCAGCGGGGAGAACACCGGGGAGCTGTTTTTT	CASSLASGENTGELFF
.	TRBV5-1	TRBJ1-1	.	TGCGCCAGCAGCTTGGATGCGACAGCGAACACTGAAGCTTTCTTT	CASSLDATANTEAFF
.	TRBV5-4	TRBJ2-3	.	TGTGCCAGCAGTAGGGGGGGTAGCACAGATACGCAGTATTTT	CASSRGGSTDTQYF
.	TRBV5-6	TRBJ1-5	.	TGTGCCAGCAGCAGTGGACTAGACAGCAATCAGCCCCAGCATTTT	CASSSGLDSNQPQHF
.	TRBV27	TRBJ1-2	.	TGTGCCAGCAGTTTAAGTGGTGCTACTAACTATGGCTACACCTTC	CASSLSGATNYGYTF
.	TRBV19	TRBJ1-6	.	TGTGCCAGTAGTATCAGTTTTAATTCACCCCTCCACTTT	CASSISFNSPLHF
.	TRBV29-1	TRBJ2-3	TRBD1	TGCAGCCTCTTACAGGGGGCGGGAATCCCGCAGTATTTT	CSLLQGAGIPQYF
.	TRBV4-1	TRBJ2-1	.	TGCGCCAGCAGTCAAACCCCTAGTGACGGGAGCTCCTACAATGAGCAGTTCTTC	CASSQTPSDGSSYNEQFF
.	TRBV5-6	TRBJ1-1	.	TGTGCCAGCAGCCAGAGTGCGGGGTGGGGCACTGAAGCTTTCTTT	CASSQSAGWGTEAFF
.	TRBV28	TRBJ1-5	.	TGTGCCAGCAGTTCAGGATATAGCAATCAGCCCCAGCATTTT	CASSSGYSNQPQHF
.	TRBV5-1	TRBJ2-5	.	TGCGCCAGCAGCTTGGGGGGCTCGGGTGAGACCCAGTACTTC	CASSLGGSGETQYF
.	TRBV9	TRBJ1-2	TRBD1	TGTGCCAGCAGCCCCGCTTCAGGGGGCTTAGATCGGACTGGCTACACCTTC	CASSPASGGLDRTGYTF
.	TRBV6-1	TRBJ1-4	TRBD1	TGTGCCAGCAGTGAAGGTCTCGGGACAGGGAAGTTTGCGACTAATGAAAAACTGTTTTTT	CASSEGLGTGKFATNEKLFF
.	TRBV7-2	TRBJ1-1	.	TGTGCCAGCAGCTTAGTATGGGCAGGGAAGACTGAAGCTTTCTTT	CASSLVWAGKTEAFF
.	TRBV7-2	TRBJ2-2	.	TGTGCCAGCAGCTTCTCTATGCCCACCGGGGAGCTGTTTTTT	CASSFSMPTGELFF
few	TRBV7-2	TRBJ2-3	.	TGTGCCAGCAGCTCCCCAGGGAGCACAGATACGCAGTATTTT	CASSSPGSTDTQYF